What follows describes a single T cell receptor beta chain. What it recognizes is unknown. This sample is drawn from a study of cytomegalovirus exposure and HLA in healthy donors. Regarding the study as a whole: The investigators catalogued some 160 TCR beta chains as cytomegalovirus-associated. TCR clusters originating in the first cohort tended to co-occur in the roughly 120 validation repertoires, according to a later analysis.

TCRdb keeps only in-frame clones here, not all; method: immunoSEQ multiplex PCR. The table has hundreds of thousands of clones, more than 75% seen once; the top ten hold approximately 0.94%. V lost 4 bases and J lost 5; bases outside the gene matches: 6. The CDR3 contains 14 residues. The germline gives CDR1 SGHAT, CDR2 FQNNGV. The material sequenced was PBMCs. This receptor was taken from a woman under 30 in good health and CMV-seronegative. The chain couples TRBV11-2 to TRBJ1-2; TRBD1 matches 8 bases. The CDR3: CASSSLTGVYGYTF. The CDR3 DNA reads TGTGCCAGCAGCTCCCTGACAGGGGTTTATGGCTACACCTTC.